One sample yielded the 24 T cell receptor beta chains listed below, sequenced in a study of post-analysis software for immune sequencing data. Study-wide results and caveats: Controls had lower frequencies than patients of a few TRBV segments, which included TRBV5-6, TRBV5-1 and TRBV20-1.

What these receptors recognize is not known. Carried by the TCR beta cDNA libraries were unique molecular identifiers. TCRdb fed the PCR reads into MiXCR, producing one record per CDR3 protein. Of roughly 800,000 distinct CDR3 sequences in the sample, roughly 46% were seen once. The material sequenced was blood. These receptors all stem from a girl aged 10 to 17 with multiple sclerosis.

The V and J genes are TRBV20-1 and TRBJ2-5; unclear D gene. The J call may be in error: the DNA end matches TRBJ2-7 better. This CDR3 spans 13 amino acids. Looked up from germline, CDR1 is DFQATT and CDR2 is SNEGSKA (reference sequence). Written as DNA, the CDR3 is TGCAGTGCTAGTACGTACGGAAACTACGAGCAGTACTTC. Translated: CSASTYGNYEQYF.

V usage is TRBV6-5 and J usage is TRBJ2-7; 7 bases agree with TRBD1. This CDR3 contains 14 residues. V was clipped by 7 bases and J by 2 bases; unmatched bases: 8. The germline V gene encodes CDR1 MNHEY and CDR2 SVGAGI. The DNA of the CDR3 is TGTGCCAGCAAGTCAGGGGGTTTCGCCTACGAGCAGTACTTC. As protein: CASKSGGFAYEQYF.

As for this clonotype: A junction end diverges from the germline sequence, so it may reflect a read error. Written as DNA, the CDR3 is TGCGGCGTTGTCTGGTTGGGCAGCCCCTTCCAAGAGACCCAGTACTTC. It specifies CGVVWLGSPFQETQYF. The genes are TRBV29-1 and TRBJ2-5; D uncertain. Germline lookup yields CDR1 SQVTM and CDR2 ANQGSEA. The length of the CDR3 is 16 residues.

The chain couples TRBV20-1 to TRBJ2-7; 7 bases map to TRBD1. Germline CDR1 reads DFQATT; CDR2 reads SNEGSKA (reference sequence). The ends lost 3 bases at V and 0 bases at J; junction bases unmatched: 11. This CDR3 is 16 amino acids long. CDR3 in amino acids: CSASGRGGTSSYEQYF. For the CDR3, the DNA is TGCAGTGCTAGTGGGCGAGGGGGCACGAGCTCCTACGAGCAGTACTTC.

This chain links TRBV28 with TRBJ2-3, with a tentative D call TRBD2 (5 bases). The length of the CDR3 is 14 residues. The V end was cut by 10 bases, the J end by 6 bases, with 20 bases between. Germline assignment: CDR1 MDHEN and CDR2 SYDVKM. This chain's CDR3 is CATIFRTTGDTQYF. Here the CDR3 DNA reads TGTGCCACCATCTTCCGCACAACGGGGGATACGCAGTATTTT.

This clonotype has only one observation. The V gene is TRBV12-3 or TRBV12-4, the J gene TRBJ2-3, with 7 bases aligning to TRBD1. The trim removed 8 bases at V and 4 bases at J, leaving 9 bases unmatched. The CDR3 extends over 14 amino acids. The CDR3 nucleotides are TGTGCCAGCTGGCAGACAGGGCGCGCAGATACGCAGTATTTT. It translates to CASWQTGRADTQYF.

This chain uses TRBV12-5 with TRBJ1-2, with a tentative D call TRBD1 (5 bases). Trimming pared 2 bases from V and 6 bases from J, leaving 10 bases between. Germline V lookup: CDR1 LGHNT, CDR2 FRNRAP. The CDR3 is 13 residues long. Written as DNA, the CDR3 is TGTGCTAGTGGTTTGACCGGGACGGATGGCTACACCTTC. This codes for CASGLTGTDGYTF.

This chain connects TRBV7-9 to TRBJ2-7, with D possibly being TRBD1 or TRBD2 (6 bases each). This CDR3 is built from 14 residues. V shed 4 bases and J shed 3 bases, with 13 bases lying between them. CDR1 is SEHNR and CDR2 is FQNEAQ in the germline V gene (reference sequence). CDR3 region: CASSYAGQGYEQYF. The CDR3 nucleotides are TGTGCCAGCAGCTATGCGGGACAAGGCTACGAGCAGTACTTC.

This clonotype was counted between two and nine times. The rearrangement joins TRBV12-3 or TRBV12-4 to TRBJ1-2, with 7 bases identical to TRBD1. Trimming removed 6 bases from V and 4 bases from J; junction bases left unmatched: 11. This CDR3 spans 15 amino acids. CDR3 region: CASSPHRGRSYGYTF. The DNA for the CDR3 is TGTGCCAGCAGCCCGCACAGGGGACGTAGCTATGGCTACACCTTC.

The chain uses TRBV11-2 and TRBJ2-7; D uncertain. This CDR3 has 15 residues. The germline V gene has CDR1 SGHAT and CDR2 FQNNGV. Trimming shortened V by 5 bases and J by 5 bases, and 19 bases separated the two germline ends. The DNA for the CDR3 is TGTGCCAGCAGCCCTCTAAAGGGAATGAGGCACGAGCAGTACTTC. It translates to CASSPLKGMRHEQYF.

In its sample, this clonotype was seen a few times. The chain combines TRBV20-1 with TRBJ1-5, with 7 bases aligning to TRBD1. Germline V gene lookup returns CDR1 DFQATT and CDR2 SNEGSKA (reference sequence). V gave up 3 bases and J gave up 5 bases; unmatched junction bases: 10. The CDR3 is 15 residues long. CDR3 sequence reads: CSARATGEGYQPQHF. The CDR3 DNA is TGCAGTGCTAGGGCTACAGGGGAGGGTTATCAGCCCCAGCATTTT.

This clonotype was observed a few times. The CDR3 DNA reads as TGTGCCAGCAGCGCAGAACTAGCGGGAGAGCAGTACTTC. It codes for CASSAELAGEQYF. The V call is TRBV7-3, the J call TRBJ2-7; 10 bases map to TRBD2. The CDR3 has 13 amino acids. J gave up 7 bases and V 5 bases, and 5 bases lay outside the gene matches. In germline, CDR1 is SGHTA, CDR2 FQGTGA.

The chain carries TRBV4-1 and TRBJ2-1, with TRBD2 matching over 8 bases. Trimming removed 0 bases from V and 8 bases from J; junction bases left unmatched: 6. CDR3 length: 15 amino acids. Germline-derived CDR1 and CDR2 are MGHRA and YSYEKL. The CDR3 DNA reads TGCGCCAGCAGCCAAGATCCGGGAGGGAACGATGAGCAGTTCTTC. It codes for CASSQDPGGNDEQFF.

This clonotype was seen a few times. The V call is TRBV10-3, the J call TRBJ2-3; 8 bases map to TRBD1. This CDR3 spans 13 amino acids. In germline, CDR1 is ENHRY, CDR2 SYGVKD. With 9 bases clipped from V and 5 bases from J, the junction kept 7 bases outside the gene matches. The CDR3 DNA reads as TGTGCCATGACAGGGGATTATGAAGATACGCAGTATTTT. As protein: CAMTGDYEDTQYF.

The V gene is TRBV11-2, the J gene TRBJ1-1; a weak D match, TRBD1 (5 bases). The CDR3 spans 16 residues. V gave up 3 bases and J gave up 1 base, with 15 bases separating them. The germline V gene encodes CDR1 SGHAT and CDR2 FQNNGV. This CDR3 is CASSFLTAGRNTEAFF. Here the CDR3 DNA reads TGTGCCAGCAGCTTTTTGACGGCAGGGCGGAACACTGAAGCTTTCTTT.

The J gene is TRBJ2-3, the V gene TRBV15; D might be TRBD2 (6 bases). The V gene lost 5 bases and the J gene lost 3 bases, with 9 bases spanning the gap. The CDR3 runs to 13 residues. CDR1 and CDR2 (germline): LNHNV, YYDKDF (reference sequence). CDR3 sequence reads: CATSGGRTDTQYF. CDR3 sequence (DNA): TGTGCCACCAGCGGGGGGAGGACAGATACGCAGTATTTT.

The chain carries TRBV20-1 and TRBJ1-1; the D gene is possibly TRBD1 (6 bases). Germline V gene data show CDR1 as DFQATT and CDR2 as SNEGSKA (reference sequence). The CDR3 is made up of 15 amino acids. V was pared by 4 bases and J by 1 base, with 16 bases between. DNA for the CDR3: TGCAGTGCTAATCGACAGGAACCTGAGAACACTGAAGCTTTCTTT. This gives the protein CSANRQEPENTEAFF.

Worth noting for this clonotype: Compared with germline, one end of the junction differs, possibly owing to a read error. The rearrangement uses TRBV20-1 and TRBJ2-1; D might be TRBD1 (6 bases). Germline V gives CDR1 DFQATT, CDR2 SNEGSKA (reference sequence). The CDR3 totals 14 residues. CDR3 DNA: TGCAGTGCTCGAGATGGGCGGCAGGGGAATGAGCAGTTCTTC. Protein: CSARDGRQGNEQFF.

V is TRBV15 and J is TRBJ2-4; D is uncertain. From germline, CDR1 is LNHNV and CDR2 YYDKDF (reference sequence). V was shortened by 2 bases and J by 0 bases, with 11 bases between the two germline ends. The CDR3 runs to 16 residues. CDR3 sequence reads: CATSRRLDLAKNIQYF. The CDR3 DNA reads as TGTGCCACCAGCAGAAGACTCGACTTAGCCAAAAACATTCAGTACTTC.

The J gene is TRBJ2-7, the V gene TRBV24-1; D is unclear. From germline, CDR1 is KGHDR and CDR2 SFDVKD. V gave up 1 base and J gave up 3 bases, with 9 bases separating them. The CDR3 consists of 14 residues. This CDR3 is CATSDLGQDYEQYF. CDR3 sequence (DNA): TGTGCCACCAGTGATTTAGGGCAGGACTACGAGCAGTACTTC.

The genes are TRBV11-3 and TRBJ2-3; TRBD2 is a possible D gene (5 bases). Germline lookup yields CDR1 SGHNT and CDR2 YENEEA. This CDR3 region has 14 residues. V was shortened by 5 bases and J by 2 bases, with 11 bases between the two germline ends. The CDR3 DNA sequence: TGTGCCAGCAGCCGCGGGCGGTTCACAGATACGCAGTATTTT. It codes for CASSRGRFTDTQYF.

This clonotype has a handful of counts. At one end the junction does not follow the germline gene, possibly because of a read error. The V and J genes are TRBV6-5 and TRBJ2-3; D is unclear. Germline lookup yields CDR1 MNHEY and CDR2 SVGAGI. The CDR3 length is 13 residues. CDR3 sequence reads: CASSRVVTDTQYF. CDR3 DNA sequence: TGTGCTAGCAGCCGGGTCGTCACAGATACGCAGTATTTT.

This clonotype was counted between two and nine times. The chain is built from TRBV7-2 and TRBJ2-7; 10 bases match TRBD1. The J call may be in error: the DNA end matches TRBJ2-5 better. The CDR3 is 15 amino acids. Germline CDR1 and CDR2: SGHTA and FQGNSA. The CDR3 nucleotides are TGTGCCAGCAGCTTACGGGGGACAGGGGAAGAGACCCAGTACTTC. This codes for CASSLRGTGEETQYF.

This clonotype was observed a handful of times. CDR3 sequence (DNA): TGCAGCGTTGCCCACATAGCGGGATTGGACAATGAGCAGTTCTTC. Translation: CSVAHIAGLDNEQFF. This chain links TRBV29-1 with TRBJ2-1; 8 bases align to TRBD2. With V trimmed by 4 bases and J by 5 bases, 10 bases remained unmatched. Germline V gene lookup returns CDR1 SQVTM and CDR2 ANQGSEA. The CDR3 runs 15 residues.